These 26 T cell receptor beta chains were all obtained from the same sample, sequenced in a study of neoadjuvant anti-PD-1 for oral cavity cancer. Indicated time point: after neoadjuvant nivolumab, at surgical resection. TCRdb's table, derived via immunoSEQ multiplex PCR, lists solely in-frame clones and lacks some. The sample lists about 9,800 clones, roughly 57% occurring once. Sequenced material: PBMCs, taken after nivolumab (anti-PD-1) treatment. The receptors come from a person between 40 and 85 years old with oral cavity squamous cell carcinoma.

V usage is TRBV6-5 and J usage is TRBJ1-1, with TRBD1 identical over 7 bases. The CDR3 is 14 amino acids. CDR1 and CDR2 (germline): MNHEY, SVGAGI. After removal of 4 bases from V and 5 bases from J, the junction contained 7 bases not matched to a gene. CDR3 region: CASSFVPGGTEAFF. The CDR3 DNA reads as TGTGCCAGCAGTTTTGTCCCAGGGGGAACTGAAGCTTTCTTT.

This clone was recorded a few times. The J gene is TRBJ1-1, the V gene TRBV20-1; D not certain. Germline CDR1 is DFQATT and CDR2 is SNEGSKA (reference sequence). This CDR3 contains 10 residues. V gave up 5 bases and J gave up 5 bases, with 6 bases separating them. The DNA for the CDR3 is TGCAGTGCTGGACGTACTGAAGCTTTCTTT. Translating it yields CSAGRTEAFF.

This clone was counted a single time. J is TRBJ2-3 and V is TRBV5-8, with no clear D. Per the germline V gene, CDR1 is SGHTS and CDR2 is YDEGEE. The CDR3 covers 17 residues. Trimming left V 2 bases short and J 4 bases short, with 20 bases between. CDR3 residues: CASSFETELLHPDTQYF. The CDR3 DNA sequence: TGTGCCAGCAGCTTCGAAACAGAACTTCTTCACCCAGATACGCAGTATTTT.

The chain has TRBV10-2 and TRBJ1-5, with a tentative D call TRBD1 (6 bases). The CDR3 loop spans 15 amino acids. Germline V gene lookup returns CDR1 WSHSY and CDR2 SAAADI. V lost 6 bases to trimming and J lost 1 base, with 13 bases between them. The CDR3 sequence is CASSEQGGSNQPQHF. The CDR3 DNA follows: TGCGCCAGCAGCGAACAGGGTGGGAGCAATCAGCCCCAGCATTTT.

This clone was found a few times. This chain links TRBV28 with TRBJ1-4; D is undetermined. The V gene lost 8 bases and the J gene lost 7 bases, with 11 bases spanning the gap. This CDR3 spans 12 amino acids. Looked up from germline, CDR1 is MDHEN and CDR2 is SYDVKM. CDR3 amino acids: CASGRGTEKLFF. The CDR3 DNA reads as TGTGCCAGCGGACGGGGTACTGAAAAACTGTTTTTT.

In this sample, this clone turned up a few times. The V gene is TRBV5-4, the J gene TRBJ1-6; no firm D call. Germline CDR1 is SGHNT and CDR2 is YYREEE (reference sequence). The CDR3 extends over 15 amino acids. V was cut by 1 base and J by 7 bases, with 12 bases left in between. The DNA of the CDR3 is TGTGCCAGCAGCTTGCGGTCAAGTACGAATTCACCCCTCCACTTT. As protein: CASSLRSSTNSPLHF.

The CDR3 here is CASSGTSVSTDTQYF. The CDR3 nucleotides read TGTGCCAGCAGCGGGACTAGCGTGAGCACAGATACGCAGTATTTT. The J gene is TRBJ2-3, the V gene TRBV6-1, with TRBD2 matching 10 bases. With 6 bases clipped from V and 0 bases from J, the junction kept 3 bases outside the gene matches. The CDR3 totals 15 residues. Germline V lookup: CDR1 MNHNS, CDR2 SASEGT.

The genes are TRBV27 and TRBJ1-2, with a possible D match to TRBD1 (6 bases). Germline-derived CDR1 and CDR2 are MNHEY and SMNVEV (reference sequence). V lost 2 bases and J 2 bases, leaving 9 bases between the germline ends. This CDR3 is 14 amino acids long. The CDR3 DNA reads TGTGCCAGCAGTTTAAAAGGACAGAACTATGGCTACACCTTC. Its translation: CASSLKGQNYGYTF.

This clone appeared a few times. The chain has TRBV2 and TRBJ1-3; D is ambiguous. Per germline, CDR1 SNHLY and CDR2 FYNNEI. Trimming stripped 1 base from V and 4 bases from J, with 8 bases between. This CDR3 contains 14 residues. In DNA form, the CDR3 reads TGTGCCAGCAGTGAAGGGACTCTAGGAAACACCATATATTTT. Its translation: CASSEGTLGNTIYF.

The gene calls are TRBV4-1 and TRBJ2-3, with D hard to call. Germline CDR1 reads MGHRA; CDR2 reads YSYEKL. The CDR3 runs 15 residues. V was clipped by 0 bases and J by 4 bases, with 11 bases between them. In DNA form, the CDR3 reads TGCGCCAGCAGCCAAGATCACCCTTGGGCAGATACGCAGTATTTT. As protein: CASSQDHPWADTQYF.

The gene calls are TRBV5-1 and TRBJ2-7; TRBD1 agrees at 10 bases. V was pared by 4 bases and J by 3 bases, with 10 bases of the junction left unmatched. Germline values: CDR1 SGHRS, CDR2 YFSETQ. The CDR3 totals 16 residues. The CDR3 nucleotides read TGCGCCAGCAGCCCCGGGACAGGGGTTGTCTTCTACGAGCAGTACTTC. The encoded protein is CASSPGTGVVFYEQYF. Supplemented by reference TRBV5-1 and TRBJ2-7, the full variable domain reads KAGVTQTPRYLIKTRGQQVTLSCSPISGHRSVSWYQQTPGQGLQFLFEYFSETQRNKGNFPGRFSGRQFSNSRSEMNVSTLELGDSALYLCASSPGTGVVFYEQYFGPGTRLTVT.

V and J are TRBV27 and TRBJ1-2; 10 bases match TRBD1. V was clipped by 7 bases and J by 7 bases; unmatched bases: 12. The germline CDR1 and CDR2 sequences are MNHEY and SMNVEV (reference sequence). This CDR3 contains 15 residues. The CDR3 loop is CASTSRTGGKLGYTF. The CDR3 coding sequence is TGTGCCAGCACCTCACGGACAGGGGGGAAACTTGGCTACACCTTC.

J is TRBJ1-1 and V is TRBV28; D is unresolved. Per the germline V gene, CDR1 is MDHEN and CDR2 is SYDVKM. CDR3 length: 11 amino acids. Trimming removed 2 bases at V and 5 bases at J, with 3 bases between. The CDR3 reads CASSLLTEAFF. The DNA for the CDR3 is TGTGCCAGCAGTTTACTAACTGAAGCTTTCTTT.

The sample holds a few counts of this clone. This rearrangement joins TRBV5-1 to TRBJ1-1, with no clear D. V was cut by 0 bases and J by 0 bases, with 6 bases left in between. Germline V gives CDR1 SGHRS, CDR2 YFSETQ. This CDR3 has 14 amino acids. The CDR3 here is CASSLVGLNTEAFF. In DNA form, the CDR3 reads TGCGCCAGCAGCTTGGTCGGACTGAACACTGAAGCTTTCTTT.

This chain joins TRBV14 and TRBJ2-2; D remains unclear. Trimming pared 2 bases from V and 9 bases from J, leaving 13 bases between. Germline loops: CDR1 SGHDN, CDR2 FVKESK. There are 14 residues in the CDR3. The CDR3 sequence is CASSQTGLPRELFF. The CDR3 coding sequence is TGTGCCAGCAGCCAAACTGGGCTCCCCCGGGAGCTGTTTTTT.

This clone occurred a few times. V gene TRBV4-1 combines with J gene TRBJ2-7; 12 nucleotides agree with TRBD2. CDR3 length: 17 amino acids. Trimming took 3 bases from V and 2 from J; bases not matched to a gene: 8. Germline V gene lookup returns CDR1 MGHRA and CDR2 YSYEKL. The CDR3 here is CASSQKTSGSTPYEQYF. CDR3 bases: TGCGCCAGCAGCCAGAAGACTAGCGGGAGCACACCCTACGAGCAGTACTTC.

This clone was counted a few times. V usage is TRBV5-1 and J usage is TRBJ1-3; no clear D. Trimming took 2 bases from V and 0 from J, leaving 12 bases between them. Germline loops: CDR1 SGHRS, CDR2 YFSETQ. The CDR3 spans 16 residues. The CDR3: CASSFEEGTSGNTIYF. CDR3 in DNA: TGCGCCAGCAGCTTTGAGGAGGGAACCTCTGGAAACACCATATATTTT.

About this clone: Other nucleotide sequences from this sample produce the same CDR3. CDR3 bases: TGTGCCAGCAGTTACTCGACCTCACAGGGCTATGGCTACACCTTC. This codes for CASSYSTSQGYGYTF. This chain uses TRBV6-5 with TRBJ1-2, with D perhaps matching TRBD1 (6 bases). Trimming cost V 0 bases and J 4 bases, with 12 bases left between them. The CDR3 has 15 residues. Germline CDR1 MNHEY, CDR2 SVGAGI.

This chain links TRBV6-6 with TRBJ2-7, with 7 bases aligning to TRBD2. J was trimmed by 6 bases and V by 5 bases; bases with no gene match: 7. This CDR3 comprises 13 residues. CDR1 MNHNY and CDR2 SVGAGI come from the germline V gene (reference sequence). CDR3 in amino acids: CASSLAVLGEQYF. As DNA, the CDR3 is TGTGCCAGCAGTCTAGCGGTCCTGGGCGAGCAGTACTTC.

The genes are TRBV27 and TRBJ1-5; D possibly corresponds to TRBD1 (5 bases). This CDR3 contains 17 residues. V was shortened by 5 bases and J by 0 bases, with 17 bases between the two germline ends. Germline V CDR1 and CDR2: MNHEY, SMNVEV (reference sequence). The CDR3 bases are TGTGCCAGCAGTGCCTCCCCGGGACGGAATAGCAATCAGCCCCAGCATTTT. Amino acids: CASSASPGRNSNQPQHF.

The J gene is TRBJ2-5, the V gene TRBV5-1; D possibly corresponds to TRBD2 (6 bases). Germline-derived CDR1 and CDR2 are SGHRS and YFSETQ. Between the trimmed V and J ends, which lost 4 bases and 1 base, there was a span of 11 bases. The CDR3 is made up of 14 amino acids. CDR3 residues: CASSPVGSQETQYF. The CDR3 region has the DNA TGCGCCAGCAGCCCGGTCGGGAGCCAAGAGACCCAGTACTTC.

This sequence joins TRBV11-3 and TRBJ2-5; 14 nucleotides line up with TRBD2. V shed 3 bases and J 1 base; nucleotides not matched to a gene: 1. The germline V gene encodes CDR1 SGHNT and CDR2 YENEEA. This CDR3 contains 16 residues. Here the CDR3 DNA reads TGTGCCAGCAGCTTCGGGACTAGCGGGGGCCAAGAGACCCAGTACTTC. Residues: CASSFGTSGGQETQYF.

V is TRBV5-1 and J is TRBJ1-3; possibly TRBD1 for D (5 bases). Germline lookup yields CDR1 SGHRS and CDR2 YFSETQ. V was trimmed by 4 bases and J by 3 bases, leaving 11 bases between them. The length of the CDR3 is 14 residues. The CDR3 DNA reads TGCGCCAGCAGCCGGGGCGAACTTGGAAACACCATATATTTT. Encoded protein: CASSRGELGNTIYF.

V and J are TRBV6-4 and TRBJ1-2; D possibly corresponds to TRBD1 (6 bases). This CDR3 contains 13 residues. Germline assignment: CDR1 MRHNA and CDR2 SNTAGT. V was trimmed by 3 bases and J by 7 bases, leaving 12 bases between them. The CDR3 loop reads CASSETGLGGYTF. As DNA, the CDR3 is TGTGCCAGCAGTGAAACAGGGCTAGGTGGCTACACCTTC.

The chain combines TRBV5-1 with TRBJ2-3; D may match TRBD1 or TRBD2 (5 bases each). Germline loops: CDR1 SGHRS, CDR2 YFSETQ. This CDR3 is 15 amino acids long. V dropped 4 bases and J dropped 3 bases, with 15 bases sitting between them. CDR3 in DNA: TGCGCCAGCAGCACCGGGACGGAGGATACAGATACGCAGTATTTT. Its translation: CASSTGTEDTDTQYF. The full variable domain, completed using reference TRBV5-1 and TRBJ2-3, is KAGVTQTPRYLIKTRGQQVTLSCSPISGHRSVSWYQQTPGQGLQFLFEYFSETQRNKGNFPGRFSGRQFSNSRSEMNVSTLELGDSALYLCASSTGTEDTDTQYFGPGTRLTVL.

V usage is TRBV7-9 and J usage is TRBJ2-7, with no clear D. Germline CDR1 reads SEHNR; CDR2 reads FQNEAQ (reference sequence). The CDR3 has 14 residues. V lost 5 bases to trimming and J lost 5 bases, with 16 bases between them. The CDR3 is CASSGRTQQNEQYF. Written as DNA, the CDR3 is TGTGCCAGCAGCGGCCGAACCCAACAGAACGAGCAGTACTTC. Drawing the rest from reference TRBV7-9 and TRBJ2-7, the complete variable domain is DTGVSQNPRHKITKRGQNVTFRCDPISEHNRLYWYRQTLGQGPEFLTYFQNEAQLEKSRLLSDRFSAERPKGSFSTLEIQRTEQGDSAMYLCASSGRTQQNEQYFGPGTRLTVT.